The 14 T cell receptor beta chains in this list originate from one sample, sequenced in a study of T cell clonality in common variable immunodeficiency. Profiling relied on immunoSEQ multiplex PCR, and the TCRdb table lists in-frame clones only, not all of them. The sample holds tens of thousands of clones, and no clone turns up only once. Their antigens remain unidentified. Overall study findings and caveats: In common variable immunodeficiency, TCR beta chains reportedly carried fewer deletions and N-nucleotide insertions.

Material: peripheral blood mononuclear cells. The origin of the receptors is a human donor with common variable immunodeficiency.

This clone was counted ten times or more. The CDR3 end lies 3 residues beyond the end of the read and is filled in from the germline J gene. The rearrangement joins TRBV7-9 to TRBJ2-3; 10 bases map to TRBD1. CDR1 and CDR2 from the germline V gene are SEHNR and FQNEAQ (reference sequence). The CDR3 runs to 15 residues. Trimming took 1 base from V and 7 from J; bases not matched to a gene: 5. The part of the CDR3 DNA that was read is TGTGCCAGCAGCTTAGGGGGGACAGGGGATCATACG. This translates into CASSLGGTGDHT. The complete CDR3 sequence is CASSLGGTGDHTQYF.

A few counts support this clone. The CDR3 protein is CASSISSGGSETQYF. The covered CDR3 bases are TGTGCCAGTAGTATTTCCAGCGGGGGGTCGGAGACC. The V call is TRBV19, the J call TRBJ2-5; 9 bases agree with TRBD2. Read data end 3 residues before the CDR3 end; the end is taken from the germline J gene. Germline V lookup: CDR1 LNHDA, CDR2 SQIVND (reference sequence). J gave up 5 bases and V 3 bases, and 7 bases lay outside the gene matches. The CDR3 has 15 amino acids.

This clone was counted a few times. The CDR3 end is not reached by the read, which stops 3 residues before it; the germline J gene fills it in. The chain joins TRBV7-3 to TRBJ2-2, with TRBD2 matching over 9 bases. CDR3 length equals 16 residues. V shed 1 base and J 1 base; nucleotides not matched to a gene: 1. In germline, CDR1 is SGHTA, CDR2 FQGTGA. The DNA read from the CDR3 is TGTGCCAGCAGCTTAATGCGGGGGGGGAACACCGGGGAG. This encodes CASSLMRGGNTGE. The whole CDR3 protein reads CASSLMRGGNTGELFF.

For this clone: Read coverage stops 3 residues before the CDR3 terminus; the germline J gene supplies the remainder. The V call is TRBV6-2 or TRBV6-3, the J call TRBJ2-5; D is undetermined. V was cut by 4 bases and J by 5 bases, with 14 bases left in between. CDR3 length: 14 residues. CDR1 and CDR2 (germline): MNHEY, SVGEGT. CDR3 bases read: TGTGCCAGCAGTTTCTCCCTAGAGGTGGAGACC. Protein product: CASSFSLEVET. The entire CDR3 is CASSFSLEVETQYF.

A word on this clone: The missing CDR3 end, 3 residues past where the read stops, is filled in from the germline J gene. The V gene is TRBV6-2 or TRBV6-3, the J gene TRBJ1-1, with 10 bases that match TRBD1. Unmatched junction bases numbered 7, after V lost 4 bases and J lost 5 bases. Per the germline V gene, CDR1 is MNHEY and CDR2 is SVGEGT. The length of the CDR3 is 15 residues. CDR3 bases read: TGTGCCAGCAGTTGGGACAGGGGAAGGTGGACTGAA. Translation gives CASSWDRGRWTE. The full CDR3 is CASSWDRGRWTEAFF.

A note on this clone: Coverage ceases 3 residues before the CDR3 finishes, and the germline J gene fills in the end. The J gene is TRBJ1-6, the V gene TRBV19, with no clear D. Germline V gene sequence: CDR1 LNHDA, CDR2 SQIVND (reference sequence). There are 11 residues in the CDR3. The germline V and J ends were trimmed by 7 bases and 10 bases, with 8 bases remaining between them. The chain's CDR3 is CASTSGSPLHF. CDR3 DNA (partial): TGTGCCAGTACCTCGGGGTCACCC.

This clone was detected a few times. Read coverage stops 3 residues before the CDR3 terminus; the germline J gene supplies the remainder. V usage is TRBV7-2 and J usage is TRBJ2-5; 7 nucleotides line up with TRBD1. The CDR3 is 17 residues long. Germline V gene data show CDR1 as SGHTA and CDR2 as FQGNSA. V shed 0 bases and J 2 bases; nucleotides not matched to a gene: 9. CDR3 loop: CASSLADPTGTQETQYF. The DNA read from the CDR3 is TGTGCCAGCAGCTTAGCAGACCCGACAGGGACGCAAGAGACC.

A remark on this clone: Read sequence stops 3 residues before the CDR3 end, and the germline J gene provides the missing end. This chain links TRBV7-8 with TRBJ2-5; TRBD2 is a possible D gene (6 bases). Germline V gene data show CDR1 as SGHVS and CDR2 as FQNEAQ. The V and J ends lost 1 base and 3 bases respectively, with 21 bases between them. This CDR3 region has 18 residues. The CDR3 reads CASSLGGSGGAREETQYF. The CDR3 bases that were read are TGTGCCAGCAGCTTAGGGGGGAGTGGCGGGGCAAGAGAAGAGACC.

This clone was counted only a few times. The DNA ends 3 residues before the CDR3 does, and the rest of the CDR3 is filled in from the germline J gene. The rearrangement links TRBV7-2 to TRBJ1-2; D not resolved. The CDR3 runs to 13 residues. The V and J ends lost 3 bases and 4 bases respectively, with 9 bases between them. CDR1 SGHTA and CDR2 FQGNSA come from the germline V gene. This CDR3 reads CASSLAGAYGYTF. The sequenced CDR3 bases are TGTGCCAGCAGCTTGGCAGGAGCCTATGGC.

This clone was seen many times. The observed sequence ends 3 residues before the CDR3 terminus, with the missing tail filled in from the germline J gene. The V call is TRBV29-1, the J call TRBJ2-3; weak D call: TRBD2 (5 bases). Germline CDR1 and CDR2: SQVTM and ANQGSEA. Trimming removed 4 bases at V and 0 bases at J, with 8 bases between. The CDR3 runs to 13 residues. CDR3 region: CSVVRASTDTQYF. The CDR3 bases that were read are TGCAGCGTTGTGAGGGCTAGCACAGATACG.

Ten or more counts support this clone. The read ends 3 residues before the CDR3 terminus; that terminus is restored from the germline J gene. The chain is built from TRBV6-1 and TRBJ2-1; 13 positions match TRBD2. J gave up 6 bases and V 4 bases, and 0 bases lay outside the gene matches. This CDR3 has 14 residues. Per germline, CDR1 MNHNS and CDR2 SASEGT. CDR3 bases read: TGTGCCAGCAGTGGACTAGCGGGGGGCAATGAG. Protein product: CASSGLAGGNE. From start to end, the CDR3 is CASSGLAGGNEQFF.

The DNA read from the CDR3 is TGTGCCAGCAGCTTGGAGGGGGCCGGGGAG. Residues: CASSLEGAGE. The complete CDR3 reads CASSLEGAGELFF. The chain links TRBV7-6 to TRBJ2-2; D may match TRBD1 or TRBD2 (6 bases each). The read halts 3 residues ahead of the CDR3 end, with the missing end drawn from the germline J gene. V was trimmed by 3 bases and J by 6 bases, leaving 8 bases between them. The CDR3 covers 13 residues. CDR1 and CDR2 (germline): SGHVS, FNYEAQ.

For this clone: The observed sequence ends 3 residues before the CDR3 terminus, with the missing tail filled in from the germline J gene. This sequence joins TRBV7-2 and TRBJ1-1; TRBD1 aligns across 7 bases. V trimming: 4 bases; J trimming: 4 bases; junction bases outside the gene matches: 6. CDR1 is SGHTA and CDR2 is FQGNSA in the germline V gene. The CDR3 is made up of 14 amino acids. Here the CDR3 reads CASSCRQGGTEAFF. The sequenced part of the CDR3 DNA is TGTGCCAGCAGCTGTAGACAGGGTGGCACTGAA.

This clone was observed at least ten times. The read halts 3 residues ahead of the CDR3 end, with the missing end drawn from the germline J gene. The chain combines TRBV10-3 with TRBJ1-1; D is ambiguous. The germline V and J ends were trimmed by 0 bases and 2 bases, with 7 bases remaining between them. The CDR3 loop spans 14 amino acids. Germline-derived CDR1 and CDR2 are ENHRY and SYGVKD. The CDR3 reads CAISESPGNTEAFF. The sequenced CDR3 bases are TGTGCCATCAGTGAGTCACCGGGTAACACTGAA.